This T cell receptor beta chain was documented in a study of cytomegalovirus exposure and HLA in healthy donors. For the study at large: Earlier work reported 95 million to 130 million unique TCR beta sequences from 180 million or so T cells. There were a few hundred genotyped donors. Of these, 75% to 90% fell in the genetic ancestry cluster associated with self-reported Caucasian donors. Study conclusions and caveats: Rarity marked most TCR sequences, yet some public TCRs occurred in many donors.

The PCR used 60 Vbeta and 13 Jbeta primers. Per the study methods: An analysis that came later counted 80 million or so unique TCR beta chains, 10 million to 11 million shared. The data were produced by immunoSEQ multiplex PCR, yet TCRdb's version contains in-frame clones alone and is incomplete. V and J calls and clone size are given by that table; D and trimming were obtained from the DNA. The data hold approximately 130,000 clones, with around three quarters observed a single time. CDR3 length equals 15 residues. Trimming shortened V by 7 bases and J by 2 bases, and 15 bases separated the two germline ends. Germline V gene lookup returns CDR1 LNHNV and CDR2 YYDKDF (reference sequence). A word on this clone: What it recognizes is unknown.

The genes are TRBV15 and TRBJ1-5; D is possibly TRBD1 (5 bases). The sequenced material came from PBMCs. The clonotype was recovered from a man aged 25 to 45 in good health and CMV-seronegative. CDR3 DNA sequence: TGTGCCACCACCCCGGGACTCCGAGGCAATCAGCCCCAGCATTTT. Residues: CATTPGLRGNQPQHF.